This T cell receptor beta chain was sequenced in a study of cytomegalovirus exposure and HLA in healthy donors. The PCR contained 60 Vbeta and 13 Jbeta primers. Clones were read by immunoSEQ multiplex PCR, and TCRdb kept only the in-frame ones, dropping some. This sample has under 150,000 clones, with 8.9% found just once. Germline lookup yields CDR1 SGHRS and CDR2 YFSETQ. The CDR3 extends over 11 amino acids. This sequence joins TRBV5-1 and TRBJ2-7; D may be TRBD2 (6 bases). The sequencing sample was made of PBMCs. The clonotype originates from a woman in her thirties or forties in good health and CMV-seropositive. The CDR3 region is CSSSGDYEQYF. CDR3 sequence (DNA): TGCTCCTCCTCGGGGGACTACGAGCAGTACTTC.